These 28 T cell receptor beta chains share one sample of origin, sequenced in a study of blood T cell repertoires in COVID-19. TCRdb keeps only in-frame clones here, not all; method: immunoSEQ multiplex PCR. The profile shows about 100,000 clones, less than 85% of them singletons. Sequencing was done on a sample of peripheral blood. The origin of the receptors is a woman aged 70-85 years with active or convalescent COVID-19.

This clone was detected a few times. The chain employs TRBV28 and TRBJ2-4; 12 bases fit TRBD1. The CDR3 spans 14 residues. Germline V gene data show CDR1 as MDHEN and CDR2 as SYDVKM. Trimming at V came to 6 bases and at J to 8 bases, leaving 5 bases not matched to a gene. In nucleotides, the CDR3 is TGTGCCAGCAGCCCGGGACAGGGGGCGGACATTCAGTACTTC. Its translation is CASSPGQGADIQYF.

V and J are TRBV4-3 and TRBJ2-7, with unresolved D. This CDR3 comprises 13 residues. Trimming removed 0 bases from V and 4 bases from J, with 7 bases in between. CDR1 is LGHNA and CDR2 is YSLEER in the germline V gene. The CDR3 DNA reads TGCGCCAGCAGCCAAGATAGTAGATACGAGCAGTACTTC. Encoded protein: CASSQDSRYEQYF.

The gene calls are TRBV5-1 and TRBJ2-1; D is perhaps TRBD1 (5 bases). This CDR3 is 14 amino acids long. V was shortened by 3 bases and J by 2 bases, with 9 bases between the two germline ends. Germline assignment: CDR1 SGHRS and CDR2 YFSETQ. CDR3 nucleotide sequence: TGCGCCAGCAGCTCCCAGGGCACCTACAATGAGCAGTTCTTC. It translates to CASSSQGTYNEQFF.

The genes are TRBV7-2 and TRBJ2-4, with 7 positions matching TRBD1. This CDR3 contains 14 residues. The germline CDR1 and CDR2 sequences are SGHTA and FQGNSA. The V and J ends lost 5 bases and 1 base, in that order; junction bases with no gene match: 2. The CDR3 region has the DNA TGTGCCAGCAGCCCCAGGGGGGCCAAAAACATTCAGTACTTC. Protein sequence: CASSPRGAKNIQYF.

The CDR3 DNA is TGTGCCTGGAGTACAACGACAGGGGGTTATGGCTACACCTTC. Its protein is CAWSTTTGGYGYTF. V gene TRBV30 combines with J gene TRBJ1-2, with 9 bases lining up with TRBD1. Trimming removed 2 bases from V and 5 bases from J; junction bases left unmatched: 6. This CDR3 region has 14 residues. The germline gives CDR1 GTSNPN, CDR2 SVGIG (reference sequence).

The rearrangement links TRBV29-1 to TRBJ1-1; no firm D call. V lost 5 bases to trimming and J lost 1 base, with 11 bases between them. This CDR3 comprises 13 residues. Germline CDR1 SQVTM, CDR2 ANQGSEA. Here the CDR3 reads CSVRSRGNTEAFF. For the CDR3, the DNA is TGCAGCGTTCGGTCCCGGGGGAACACTGAAGCTTTCTTT. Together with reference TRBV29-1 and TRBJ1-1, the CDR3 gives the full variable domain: SAVISQKPSRDICQRGTSLTIQCQVDSQVTMMFWYRQQPGQSLTLIATANQGSEATYESGFVIDKFPISRPNLTFSTLTVSNMSPEDSSIYLCSVRSRGNTEAFFGQGTRLTVV.

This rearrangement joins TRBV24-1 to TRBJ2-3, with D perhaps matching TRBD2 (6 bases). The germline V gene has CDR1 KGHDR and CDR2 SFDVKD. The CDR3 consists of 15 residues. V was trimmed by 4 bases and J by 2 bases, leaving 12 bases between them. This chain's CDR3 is CATSEAGSNTDTQYF. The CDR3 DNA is TGTGCCACCAGTGAAGCCGGGAGCAACACAGATACGCAGTATTTT.

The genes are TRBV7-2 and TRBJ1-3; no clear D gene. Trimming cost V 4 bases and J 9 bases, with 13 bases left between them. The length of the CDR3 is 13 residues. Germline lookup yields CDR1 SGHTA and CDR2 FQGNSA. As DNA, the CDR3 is TGTGCCAGCAGCTCCCGGTCCCCAGGCACCATATATTTT. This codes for CASSSRSPGTIYF.

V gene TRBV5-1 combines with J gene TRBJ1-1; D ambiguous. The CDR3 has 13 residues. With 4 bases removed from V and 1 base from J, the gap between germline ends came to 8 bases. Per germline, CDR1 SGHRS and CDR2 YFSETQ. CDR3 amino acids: CASSREGNTEAFF. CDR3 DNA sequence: TGCGCCAGCAGCAGGGAGGGGAACACTGAAGCTTTCTTT.

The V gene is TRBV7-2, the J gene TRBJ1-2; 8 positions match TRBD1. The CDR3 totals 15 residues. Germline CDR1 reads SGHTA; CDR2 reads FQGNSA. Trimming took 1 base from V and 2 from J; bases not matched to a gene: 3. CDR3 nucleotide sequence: TGTGCCAGCAGCTTAGGGACAGGGTGGAACTATGGCTACACCTTC. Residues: CASSLGTGWNYGYTF.

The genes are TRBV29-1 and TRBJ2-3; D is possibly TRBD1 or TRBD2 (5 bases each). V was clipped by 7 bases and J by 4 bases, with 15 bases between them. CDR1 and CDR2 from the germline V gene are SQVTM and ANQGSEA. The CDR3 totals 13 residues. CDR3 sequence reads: CSAGPMSPDTQYF. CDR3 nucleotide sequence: TGCAGCGCGGGACCCATGAGCCCAGATACGCAGTATTTT.

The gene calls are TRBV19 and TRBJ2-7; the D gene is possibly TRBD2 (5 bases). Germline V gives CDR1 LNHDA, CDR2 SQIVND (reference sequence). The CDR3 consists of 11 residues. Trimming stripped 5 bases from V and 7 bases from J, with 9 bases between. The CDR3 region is CASSWEREQYF. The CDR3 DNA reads TGTGCCAGTAGTTGGGAGCGGGAGCAGTACTTC.

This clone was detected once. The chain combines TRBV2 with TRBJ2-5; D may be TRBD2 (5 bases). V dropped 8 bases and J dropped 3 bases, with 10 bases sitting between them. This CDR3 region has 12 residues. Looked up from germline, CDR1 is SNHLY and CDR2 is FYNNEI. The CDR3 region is CASLLGKETQYF. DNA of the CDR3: TGTGCCAGCTTACTAGGGAAAGAGACCCAGTACTTC.

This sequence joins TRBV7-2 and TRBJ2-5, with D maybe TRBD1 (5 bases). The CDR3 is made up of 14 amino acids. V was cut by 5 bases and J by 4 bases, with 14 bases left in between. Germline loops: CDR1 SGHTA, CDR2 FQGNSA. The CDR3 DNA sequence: TGTGCCAGCAGCGCTCAGGGAACTGGAGAGACCCAGTACTTC. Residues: CASSAQGTGETQYF.

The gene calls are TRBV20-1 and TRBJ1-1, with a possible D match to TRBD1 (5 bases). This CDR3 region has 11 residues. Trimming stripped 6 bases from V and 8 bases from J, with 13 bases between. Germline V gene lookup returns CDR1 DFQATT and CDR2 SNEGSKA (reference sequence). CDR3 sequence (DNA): TGCAGTGCGCAGGGTGGTGGGGAAGCTTTCTTT. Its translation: CSAQGGGEAFF.

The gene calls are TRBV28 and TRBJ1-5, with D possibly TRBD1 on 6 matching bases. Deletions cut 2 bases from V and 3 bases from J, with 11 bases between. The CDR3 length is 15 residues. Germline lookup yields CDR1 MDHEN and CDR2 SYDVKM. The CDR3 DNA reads TGTGCCAGCAGTTTAGGAGGACAGAACAATCAGCCCCAGCATTTT. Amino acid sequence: CASSLGGQNNQPQHF.

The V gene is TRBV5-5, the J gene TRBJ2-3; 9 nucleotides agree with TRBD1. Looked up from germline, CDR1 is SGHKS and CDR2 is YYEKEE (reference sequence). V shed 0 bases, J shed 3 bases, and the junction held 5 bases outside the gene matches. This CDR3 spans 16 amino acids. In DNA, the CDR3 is TGTGCCAGCAGCTTGGGACAGGGGGTGATTACAGATACGCAGTATTTT. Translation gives CASSLGQGVITDTQYF.

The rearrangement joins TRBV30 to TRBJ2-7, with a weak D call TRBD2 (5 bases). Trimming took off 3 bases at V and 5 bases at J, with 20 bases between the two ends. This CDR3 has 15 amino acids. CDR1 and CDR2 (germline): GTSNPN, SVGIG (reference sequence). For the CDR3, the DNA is TGTGCCTGGAGCCCGCCACTCCGGGATCCAGACGAGCAGTACTTC. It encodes CAWSPPLRDPDEQYF.

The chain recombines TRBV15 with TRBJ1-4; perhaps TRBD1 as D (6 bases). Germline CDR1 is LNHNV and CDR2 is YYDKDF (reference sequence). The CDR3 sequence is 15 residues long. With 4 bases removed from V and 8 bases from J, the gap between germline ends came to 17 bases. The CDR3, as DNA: TGTGCCACCAGCACCCGGGACACTAAAGGGGAAAAACTGTTTTTT. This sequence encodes CATSTRDTKGEKLFF.

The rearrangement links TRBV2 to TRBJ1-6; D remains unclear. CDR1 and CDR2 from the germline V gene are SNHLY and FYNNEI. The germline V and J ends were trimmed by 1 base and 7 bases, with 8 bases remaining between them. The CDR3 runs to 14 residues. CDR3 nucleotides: TGTGCCAGCAGTGAAGTCGAAGCCAATTCACCCCTCCACTTT. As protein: CASSEVEANSPLHF.

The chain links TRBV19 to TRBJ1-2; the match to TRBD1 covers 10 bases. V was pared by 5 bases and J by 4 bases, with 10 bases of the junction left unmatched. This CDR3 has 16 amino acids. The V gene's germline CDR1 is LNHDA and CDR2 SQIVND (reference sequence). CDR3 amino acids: CASSPTGTGASYGYTF. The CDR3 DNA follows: TGTGCCAGTAGTCCGACCGGGACAGGGGCCTCCTATGGCTACACCTTC.

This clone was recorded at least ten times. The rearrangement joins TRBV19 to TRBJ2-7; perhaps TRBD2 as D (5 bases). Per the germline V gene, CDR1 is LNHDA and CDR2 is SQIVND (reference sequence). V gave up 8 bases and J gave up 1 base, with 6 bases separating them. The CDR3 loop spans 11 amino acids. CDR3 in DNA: TGTGCCAGTCGGGGTTCCTACGAGCAGTACTTC. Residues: CASRGSYEQYF.

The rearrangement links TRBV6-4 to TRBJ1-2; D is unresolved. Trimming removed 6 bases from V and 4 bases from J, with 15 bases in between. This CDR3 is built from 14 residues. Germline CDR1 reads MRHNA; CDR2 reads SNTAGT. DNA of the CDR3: TGTGCCAGCAGCGCCGCGGGAGGGTCCTATGGCTACACCTTC. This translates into CASSAAGGSYGYTF.

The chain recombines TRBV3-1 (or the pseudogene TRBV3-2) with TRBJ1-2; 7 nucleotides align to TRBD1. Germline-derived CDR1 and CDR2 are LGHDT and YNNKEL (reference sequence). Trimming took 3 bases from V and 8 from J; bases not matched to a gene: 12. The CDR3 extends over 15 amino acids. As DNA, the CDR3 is TGTGCCAGCAGCCATCTCGACAGGGACGAGTGGGGCTACACCTTC. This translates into CASSHLDRDEWGYTF.

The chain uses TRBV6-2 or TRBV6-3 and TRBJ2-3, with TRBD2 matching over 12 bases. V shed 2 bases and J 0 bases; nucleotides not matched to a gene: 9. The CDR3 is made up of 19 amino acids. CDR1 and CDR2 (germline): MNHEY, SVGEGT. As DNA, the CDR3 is TGTGCCAGCAGTTACAGGGGTGGGACTAGCGGGCATAGCACAGATACGCAGTATTTT. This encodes CASSYRGGTSGHSTDTQYF.

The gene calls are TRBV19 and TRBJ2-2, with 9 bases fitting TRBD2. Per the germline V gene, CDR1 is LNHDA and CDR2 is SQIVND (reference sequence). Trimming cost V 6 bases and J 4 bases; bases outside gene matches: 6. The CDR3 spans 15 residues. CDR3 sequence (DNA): TGTGCCAGTAGCGAGCGGGGGGCGGGCACCGGGGAGCTGTTTTTT. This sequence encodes CASSERGAGTGELFF.

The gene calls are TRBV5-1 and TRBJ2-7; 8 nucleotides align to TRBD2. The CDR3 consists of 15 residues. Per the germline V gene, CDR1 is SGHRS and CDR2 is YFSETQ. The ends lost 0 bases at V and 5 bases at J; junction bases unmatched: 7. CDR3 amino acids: CASSLAAAGVHEQYF. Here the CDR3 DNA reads TGCGCCAGCAGCTTGGCTGCAGCGGGAGTCCACGAGCAGTACTTC.

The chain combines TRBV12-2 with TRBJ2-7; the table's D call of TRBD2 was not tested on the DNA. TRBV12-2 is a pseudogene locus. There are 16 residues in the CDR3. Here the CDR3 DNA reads TGTGCAAGTCGCCCTGGACTAACGAGGGCTACCTACGAGCAGTACTTC. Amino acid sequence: CASRPGLTRATYEQYF.